This entry lists 7 T cell receptor beta chains sequenced from one sample in a study of identifying expanded T cells in peripheral blood. Measured with immunoSEQ multiplex PCR; TCRdb has only the in-frame clones, and not every one. The sample includes under 100,000 clones, around 90% of them seen just once. The specimen sequenced was blood. All receptors derive from a person aged 18 to 70 in good health.

V is TRBV9 and J is TRBJ2-1; 10 nucleotides match TRBD2. Germline CDR1 SGDLS, CDR2 YYNGEE. The CDR3 spans 15 residues. The V segment lost 4 bases and the J segment 5 bases; nucleotides outside the gene matches: 6. CDR3 amino acids: CASSPSLAGDNEQFF. CDR3 coding DNA: TGTGCCAGCAGCCCCAGCCTAGCGGGGGACAATGAGCAGTTCTTC.

The chain carries TRBV5-4 and TRBJ2-2; 10 bases fit TRBD1. CDR1 is SGHNT and CDR2 is YYREEE in the germline V gene (reference sequence). V dropped 4 bases and J dropped 4; count of bases not matched to a gene: 10. The CDR3 length is 17 residues. The CDR3 loop reads CASSPSRQGAGTGELFF. Here the CDR3 DNA reads TGTGCCAGCAGCCCCTCTAGACAGGGGGCGGGCACCGGGGAGCTGTTTTTT.

The chain combines TRBV7-9 with TRBJ2-7; TRBD2 aligns across 10 bases. Unmatched junction bases numbered 6, after V lost 3 bases and J lost 7 bases. Germline V lookup: CDR1 SEHNR, CDR2 FQNEAQ (reference sequence). The CDR3 totals 14 residues. CDR3 nucleotide sequence: TGTGCCAGCAGCTTGAGCGGGAGGGCGGGGGAGCAGTACTTC. It codes for CASSLSGRAGEQYF.

This clone was observed a few times. This sequence joins TRBV13 and TRBJ1-2; 11 positions agree with TRBD1. CDR1 is PRHDT and CDR2 is FYEKMQ in the germline V gene (reference sequence). After removal of 4 bases from V and 7 bases from J, the junction contained 5 bases not matched to a gene. The length of the CDR3 is 14 residues. The CDR3 here is CASSSRTGGGGYTF. CDR3 DNA sequence: TGTGCCAGCAGCTCCCGGACAGGGGGCGGTGGCTACACCTTC.

The chain combines TRBV5-1 with TRBJ1-1, with a tentative D call TRBD1 (5 bases). In germline, CDR1 is SGHRS, CDR2 YFSETQ. The V end was cut by 4 bases, the J end by 1 base, with 26 bases between. The CDR3 sequence is 19 residues long. In DNA form, the CDR3 reads TGCGCCAGCAGCCCGGGCCGGGGCAGACCAAGACATCAGAACACTGAAGCTTTCTTT. This codes for CASSPGRGRPRHQNTEAFF.

This chain connects TRBV10-3 to TRBJ2-3; D remains ambiguous. This CDR3 has 18 amino acids. Per the germline V gene, CDR1 is ENHRY and CDR2 is SYGVKD. Trimming shortened V by 6 bases and J by 7 bases, and 29 bases separated the two germline ends. The CDR3 region is CAIRTDGISAAGVHTQYF. CDR3 DNA: TGTGCCATCAGGACGGACGGCATCAGTGCCGCAGGCGTTCATACGCAGTATTTT.

The gene calls are TRBV6-1 and TRBJ2-1, with 9 bases that match TRBD1. This CDR3 region has 15 residues. Trimming cost V 8 bases and J 6 bases; bases outside gene matches: 11. Germline CDR1 reads MNHNS; CDR2 reads SASEGT. The CDR3 is CASLHPGQGRNEQFF. The DNA of the CDR3 is TGTGCCAGCCTCCATCCGGGACAGGGCCGCAATGAGCAGTTCTTC.